What follows are 9 T cell receptor beta chains derived from one specimen sequenced in a study of T-cell reconstitution after alpha-beta-depleted transplantation in children. As it was prepared, the TCRbeta library received unique molecular identifiers. TCRdb independently ran MiXCR on the PCR reads; one entry per CDR3 protein. The profile covers a few hundred thousand distinct CDR3 sequences, with 13% appearing a single time and roughly 2.3% taken by the ten largest. Source: PBMCs, mostly from graft donor cells, taken 360 days after TCRalphabeta/CD19-depleted stem cell transplant. The receptors were gathered from a male patient younger than 18 who had a stem cell transplant for acute myeloid leukemia, so the T cells may come from the graft donor.

The chain joins TRBV20-1 to TRBJ2-7; 12 nucleotides line up with TRBD1. Germline CDR1 DFQATT, CDR2 SNEGSKA (reference sequence). This CDR3 region has 15 residues. The V gene end was trimmed by 5 bases and the J gene end by 4 bases; junction bases not matched to a gene: 9. The CDR3 protein is CSAPHPGQGAYEQYF. CDR3 coding DNA: TGCAGTGCTCCGCACCCGGGACAGGGGGCATACGAGCAGTACTTC.

The chain joins TRBV18 to TRBJ2-5, with D perhaps matching TRBD2 (5 bases). The CDR3 extends over 14 amino acids. With 2 bases removed from V and 6 bases from J, the gap between germline ends came to 13 bases. CDR1 KGHSH and CDR2 LQKENI come from the germline V gene. CDR3 amino acids: CASSPSRRLKTQYF. In DNA form, the CDR3 reads TGTGCCAGCTCACCATCCAGGAGACTAAAGACCCAGTACTTC.

The J gene is TRBJ2-1, the V gene TRBV7-3; 8 bases map to TRBD2. The CDR3 is 13 amino acids. Germline V lookup: CDR1 SGHTA, CDR2 FQGTGA. V trimming: 7 bases; J trimming: 6 bases; junction bases outside the gene matches: 5. CDR3 bases: TGTGCCAGCAACCGGGGGGGTGGCAATGAGCAGTTCTTC. Protein: CASNRGGGNEQFF.

V gene TRBV20-1 combines with J gene TRBJ2-5; TRBD1 matches at 10 bases. Germline loops: CDR1 DFQATT, CDR2 SNEGSKA (reference sequence). The CDR3 extends over 17 amino acids. V lost 3 bases, J lost 4 bases, and 14 bases stayed unmatched. The CDR3, as DNA: TGCAGTGCTAGTCGGGACAGGGGCGCGCTGGAAGGAGAGACCCAGTACTTC. As protein: CSASRDRGALEGETQYF.

This clonotype has more than one count but fewer than ten. V usage is TRBV4-3 and J usage is TRBJ2-7; no clear D. This CDR3 region has 14 residues. Germline V gene lookup returns CDR1 LGHNA and CDR2 YSLEER. The V end lost 0 bases, the J end lost 2 bases, and 8 bases lay between the germline ends. CDR3 in amino acids: CASSQDTYTYEQYF. DNA for the CDR3: TGCGCCAGCAGCCAAGACACGTATACCTACGAGCAGTACTTC.

This clonotype was seen more than once but under ten times. The chain employs TRBV4-3 and TRBJ2-2; a weak D match, TRBD1 (5 bases). Germline values: CDR1 LGHNA, CDR2 YSLEER. V gave up 1 base and J gave up 0 bases, with 12 bases separating them. CDR3 size: 17 residues. As DNA, the CDR3 is TGCGCCAGCAGCCAAGTCGGCCAGGGCCCGAACACCGGGGAGCTGTTTTTT. It specifies CASSQVGQGPNTGELFF.

This clonotype was recorded a few times. CDR3 amino acids: CASSFGGVPEAFF. The CDR3 DNA reads as TGTGCCAGCAGTTTTGGAGGGGTCCCTGAAGCTTTCTTT. The rearrangement links TRBV27 to TRBJ1-1; D is perhaps TRBD1 (5 bases). The CDR3 covers 13 residues. Trimming removed 3 bases from V and 6 bases from J, with 11 bases in between. Per the germline V gene, CDR1 is MNHEY and CDR2 is SMNVEV (reference sequence).

This clonotype was recorded once. The chain employs TRBV11-2 and TRBJ2-2; weak D call: TRBD2 (6 bases). CDR1 and CDR2 (germline): SGHAT, FQNNGV. Trimming removed 4 bases at V and 4 bases at J, with 19 bases between. The CDR3 covers 17 residues. CDR3 sequence (DNA): TGTGCCAGCAGCTCCTTTAAACCGGGACTTCGCACCGGGGAGCTGTTTTTT. It encodes CASSSFKPGLRTGELFF.

This clonotype was detected a few times. The chain combines TRBV4-1 with TRBJ2-7, with D possibly matching TRBD1 (6 bases). Germline V gene data show CDR1 as MGHRA and CDR2 as YSYEKL. The ends were cut back, 2 bases at V and 3 bases at J, with 11 bases in the middle. The CDR3 sequence is 14 residues long. The CDR3 sequence is CASSQIPGDYEQYF. The CDR3 nucleotides are TGCGCCAGCAGCCAAATCCCAGGGGACTACGAGCAGTACTTC.